This T cell receptor beta chain was captured in a study of shared clonotypes between healthy human individuals. As for this clone: Its target is not known.

Each subset's genomic DNA was split evenly across several immunoSEQ plates. The DNA input per sorted-subset replicate PCR was about 180 ng, corresponding to 32,000 or so T cell genomes. The method was immunoSEQ multiplex PCR; TCRdb's version includes in-frame clones alone and lacks a portion of them. The table records 2 million or so clones, 85% to 95% of them present only once. General study results and limits: Genetic and exposure-history diversity was limited by the few donors. The expectation was that sequencing depth would affect clonotype sharing among donors.

The CDR3 has 18 residues. V lost 2 bases and J lost 2; bases outside the gene matches: 7. CDR1 is KGHSH and CDR2 is LQKENI in the germline V gene. This clonotype was sampled from a man aged 18 to 29 in good health. Sequencing was carried out using naive CD4+ T cells sorted from blood. The sample's subset: CD45RA+ positively selected. V gene TRBV18 combines with J gene TRBJ2-6, with 9 bases fitting TRBD1. DNA for the CDR3: TGTGCCAGCTCACCAGTGGACAGGGGCGTACCTGGGGCCAACGTCCTGACTTTC. Encoded protein: CASSPVDRGVPGANVLTF.